Below are 14 T cell receptor beta chains sequenced from a single sample in a study of shared T cell receptors in the human thymus. Generated by immunoSEQ multiplex PCR, the TCRdb table keeps only in-frame clones and is missing some. Among some 720,000 clones listed, roughly 88% were seen once. The data also belong to a second study, concerning human thymus T cells.

The specimen was thymocytes. The receptors stem from a boy younger than two with a congenital heart defect.

This rearrangement joins TRBV7-9 to TRBJ2-1; D perhaps matches TRBD1 (5 bases). Germline CDR1 and CDR2: SEHNR and FQNEAQ (reference sequence). V dropped 5 bases and J dropped 0 bases, with 14 bases sitting between them. This CDR3 has 16 residues. In DNA form, the CDR3 reads TGTGCCAGCAGCCGGAACAGGAAGCCCTCCTACAATGAGCAGTTCTTC. Protein product: CASSRNRKPSYNEQFF.

The genes are TRBV5-1 and TRBJ2-7; possible D gene TRBD1, 5 bases. Germline CDR1 is SGHRS and CDR2 is YFSETQ. The CDR3 contains 16 residues. V dropped 0 bases and J dropped 4 bases, with 17 bases sitting between them. Here the CDR3 DNA reads TGCGCCAGCAGCTTGGTAGTGCGACAGAAGAAATACGAGCAGTACTTC. Amino acid sequence: CASSLVVRQKKYEQYF.

The V gene is TRBV7-6, the J gene TRBJ2-1; 8 positions match TRBD2. The CDR3 contains 13 residues. Germline CDR1 is SGHVS and CDR2 is FNYEAQ. V lost 6 bases to trimming and J lost 6 bases; unmatched junction nucleotides: 4. The CDR3 region is CASSPGTSNEQFF. CDR3 bases: TGTGCCAGCAGTCCCGGGACTAGCAATGAGCAGTTCTTC.

V gene TRBV30 combines with J gene TRBJ2-1; 15 nucleotides agree with TRBD2. CDR1 is GTSNPN, CDR2 SVGIG, per germline (reference sequence). With V trimmed by 3 bases and J by 10 bases, 13 bases remained unmatched. This CDR3 has 17 residues. CDR3 DNA: TGTGCCTGGAGGGGGGTCCGGACTAGCGGGAGGGCGGCGGAGCAGTTCTTC. Encoded protein: CAWRGVRTSGRAAEQFF.

This chain connects TRBV28 to TRBJ2-7; 7 bases align to TRBD2. The ends lost 6 bases at V and 1 base at J; junction bases unmatched: 0. The CDR3 covers 12 residues. Germline lookup yields CDR1 MDHEN and CDR2 SYDVKM. The CDR3 bases are TGTGCCAGCAGGGGGGGGTCCTACGAGCAGTACTTC. Amino acid sequence: CASRGGSYEQYF.

The CDR3 sequence is CASSLGTANTGELFF. The CDR3 DNA reads as TGTGCCAGCAGTCTCGGGACAGCCAACACCGGGGAGCTGTTTTTT. The chain joins TRBV25-1 to TRBJ2-2, with 7 bases aligning to TRBD1. Trimming at V came to 5 bases and at J to 2 bases, leaving 5 bases not matched to a gene. Germline V gives CDR1 MGHDK, CDR2 SYGVNS. The CDR3 is 15 residues long.

The J gene is TRBJ2-5, the V gene TRBV5-6; possibly TRBD2 for D (5 bases). CDR1 and CDR2 (germline): SGHDT, YYEEEE. Trimming stripped 6 bases from V and 0 bases from J, with 15 bases between. This CDR3 has 15 residues. The CDR3 region is CASTPSADYQETQYF. The CDR3 DNA reads TGTGCCAGCACCCCGTCAGCGGACTACCAAGAGACCCAGTACTTC.

The genes are TRBV12-5 and TRBJ2-2, with TRBD1 matching 10 bases. The length of the CDR3 is 18 residues. In germline, CDR1 is LGHNT, CDR2 FRNRAP. Losses at the gene ends were 4 bases for V and 7 bases for J; bases not matched to a gene: 15. Here the CDR3 reads CASGSRHPDRGRHGELFF. CDR3 DNA sequence: TGTGCTAGTGGTTCCAGACACCCGGACAGGGGGAGGCACGGGGAGCTGTTTTTT. Full variable domain (missing parts from reference TRBV12-5 and TRBJ2-2): DARVTQTPRHKVTEMGQEVTMRCQPILGHNTVFWYRQTMMQGLELLAYFRNRAPLDDSGMPKDRFSAEMPDATLATLKIQPSEPRDSAVYFCASGSRHPDRGRHGELFFGEGSRLTVL.

The chain has TRBV11-3 and TRBJ2-7; 8 nucleotides align to TRBD2. This CDR3 has 17 amino acids. J was trimmed by 2 bases and V by 5 bases; bases with no gene match: 14. The germline V gene encodes CDR1 SGHNT and CDR2 YENEEA. The CDR3 loop is CASSPTMLGAGAYEQYF. CDR3 in DNA: TGTGCCAGCAGCCCAACGATGCTGGGAGCGGGAGCCTACGAGCAGTACTTC.

The genes are TRBV11-2 and TRBJ2-1; TRBD2 aligns across 10 bases. With V trimmed by 1 base and J by 4 bases, 10 bases remained unmatched. The CDR3 loop spans 18 amino acids. Germline loops: CDR1 SGHAT, CDR2 FQNNGV. The CDR3 is CASSLVGLAGARYNEQFF. As DNA, the CDR3 is TGTGCCAGCAGCTTAGTGGGGCTAGCGGGAGCGAGGTACAATGAGCAGTTCTTC.

The V and J genes are TRBV12-5 and TRBJ2-7, with unresolved D. V was trimmed by 6 bases and J by 4 bases, leaving 13 bases between them. The length of the CDR3 is 13 residues. Looked up from germline, CDR1 is LGHNT and CDR2 is FRNRAP. For the CDR3, the DNA is TGTGCTAGTGGCCGATCCGGGTCTTACGAGCAGTACTTC. Translated, it gives CASGRSGSYEQYF.

The rearrangement links TRBV6-6 to TRBJ1-2, with D possibly being TRBD1 (6 bases). CDR3 length: 14 amino acids. Germline assignment: CDR1 MNHNY and CDR2 SVGAGI (reference sequence). V shed 2 bases and J shed 7 bases, with 14 bases lying between them. As DNA, the CDR3 is TGTGCCAGCAGTTACGGCGGACAGACATCTGGCTACACCTTC. Its protein product is CASSYGGQTSGYTF.

This sequence joins TRBV30 and TRBJ2-1, with 12 bases aligning to TRBD2. With 0 bases clipped from V and 9 bases from J, the junction kept 21 bases outside the gene matches. CDR1 is GTSNPN, CDR2 SVGIG, per germline (reference sequence). The CDR3 length is 20 residues. The CDR3 DNA follows: TGTGCCTGGAGTGTACCCGAGAATGGGCTAGCGGGAGGGCCGGAGTTTGAGCAGTTCTTC. Its protein is CAWSVPENGLAGGPEFEQFF.

The V call is TRBV28, the J call TRBJ2-1; no reliable D call. The length of the CDR3 is 16 residues. Germline values: CDR1 MDHEN, CDR2 SYDVKM. V was shortened by 8 bases and J by 1 base, with 18 bases between the two germline ends. The CDR3 here is CASRSPRARSYNEQFF. The DNA of the CDR3 is TGTGCCAGCCGATCCCCCCGAGCACGTTCCTACAATGAGCAGTTCTTC.